These T cell receptor beta chains were read from a single sample in a study of blood T cells in healthy people across ages. One entry per CDR3 protein results from TCRdb running MiXCR on the 5' RACE reads. The sample includes about 1.5 million distinct CDR3 sequences, approximately 43% seen only once; the top ten take about 4.1%. Sequences were obtained from blood. Receptors originate from a woman younger than 30 in good health. Both conserved end residues are part of each CDR3. The D gene is left open where the match is weak. Only part of the rows carry a size: once, few, many, or a class if the clone is expanded.

D,size,V,J,CDR3,DNA
.,.,TRBV6-5,TRBJ1-2,CASSYSPEERSYGYTF,TGTGCCAGCAGTTACTCCCCAGAGGAGCGGAGCTATGGCTACACCTTC
.,few,TRBV9,TRBJ2-1,CASSVLERDEQFF,TGTGCCAGCAGCGTACTGGAGAGGGATGAGCAGTTCTTC
.,.,TRBV11-2,TRBJ1-5,CASSRDASNQPQHF,TGTGCCAGCAGCAGAGACGCTAGCAATCAGCCCCAGCATTTT
.,few,TRBV20-1,TRBJ2-3,CSANRPGGTDTQYF,TGCAGTGCTAATAGACCGGGGGGCACAGATACGCAGTATTTT
.,.,TRBV2,TRBJ2-1,CASSTVSYNEQFF,TGTGCCAGCAGCACGGTTTCCTACAATGAGCAGTTCTTC
.,.,TRBV4-3,TRBJ1-6,CASSQAGTPWDSPLHF,TGCGCCAGTAGCCAAGCAGGCACCCCCTGGGATTCACCCCTCCACTTT
.,.,TRBV4-3,TRBJ2-7,CASSQEAGRGIYEQYF,TGCGCCAGCAGCCAAGAGGCAGGACGGGGTATCTACGAGCAGTACTTC
.,.,TRBV6-5,TRBJ1-5,CASSYSRGFNQPQHF,TGTGCCAGCAGTTACTCGAGAGGCTTCAATCAGCCCCAGCATTTT
TRBD2,.,TRBV29-1,TRBJ2-2,CSVLLAGGPGELFF,TGCAGCGTCCTACTAGCGGGAGGGCCCGGGGAGCTGTTTTTT
.,few,TRBV29-1,TRBJ1-5,CSVGGELGGQPQHF,TGCAGCGTTGGAGGGGAATTGGGTGGTCAGCCCCAGCATTTT
TRBD2,few,TRBV20-1,TRBJ2-3,CSARDQLAVIIDTQYF,TGCAGTGCTAGAGACCAACTAGCGGTTATCATCGATACGCAGTATTTT
TRBD1,few,TRBV6-2/TRBV6-3,TRBJ1-6,CASSYTGQGARDSPLHF,TGTGCCAGCAGTTACACCGGACAGGGGGCACGTGATTCACCCCTCCACTTT
.,.,TRBV2,TRBJ2-7,CASSEGRVDEQYF,TGTGCCAGCAGTGAAGGGAGGGTCGACGAGCAGTACTTC
TRBD2,.,TRBV5-6,TRBJ2-7,CASSLLAQDEQYF,TGTGCCAGCAGCTTACTAGCGCAAGACGAGCAGTACTTC
.,.,TRBV7-6,TRBJ2-5,CASSSWISMGTQYF,TGTGCCAGCAGCTCCTGGATCTCGATGGGGACCCAGTACTTC
.,.,TRBV7-8,TRBJ1-2,CASSLAPTTGFITF,TGTGCCAGCAGCTTAGCCCCGACGACAGGCTTCATCACCTTC
TRBD1,.,TRBV12-3/TRBV12-4,TRBJ1-2,CASSLTLGQGDGYTF,TGTGCCAGCAGTTTAACCCTGGGACAGGGGGATGGCTACACCTTC
.,.,TRBV29-1,TRBJ2-7,CSVKGSFNYEQYF,TGCAGCGTCAAGGGGAGCTTTAACTACGAGCAGTACTTC
.,few,TRBV20-1,TRBJ2-7,CSARDLRELTYEQYF,TGCAGTGCTAGAGATCTAAGGGAACTAACCTACGAGCAGTACTTC
.,.,TRBV2,TRBJ2-5,CASSDTGQKTQYF,TGTGCCAGCAGCGATACTGGCCAAAAGACCCAGTACTTC
.,.,TRBV30,TRBJ2-1,CAWRSGAAYNEQFF,TGTGCCTGGAGGTCCGGGGCGGCCTACAATGAGCAGTTCTTC